This record concerns one TCR beta chain sequence. The CDR3 length is 10 residues. CDR1 is ENHRY and CDR2 is SYGVKD in the germline V gene. Trimming left V 11 bases short and J 5 bases short, with 8 bases between. TCRdb's table, derived via immunoSEQ multiplex PCR, lists solely in-frame clones and lacks some. The sample has 250,000 to 300,000 clones, 65% to 90% seen once. This entry comes from a study of blood T cell repertoires in COVID-19. In the study overall: Whether acute or convalescent, the COVID-19 samples came from the United States, Italy and Spain. In each case, the material was cDNA or gDNA derived from T cells, B-cell-depleted T cells, or PBMCs.

Sequencing was carried out using peripheral blood. The TCR was taken from a woman aged 70-85 years with COVID-19, enrolled during active disease. The chain combines TRBV10-3 with TRBJ2-3; D is unclear. CDR3 sequence: CALTLDTQYF. The CDR3 region has the DNA TGTGCCCTCACTTTAGATACGCAGTATTTT.